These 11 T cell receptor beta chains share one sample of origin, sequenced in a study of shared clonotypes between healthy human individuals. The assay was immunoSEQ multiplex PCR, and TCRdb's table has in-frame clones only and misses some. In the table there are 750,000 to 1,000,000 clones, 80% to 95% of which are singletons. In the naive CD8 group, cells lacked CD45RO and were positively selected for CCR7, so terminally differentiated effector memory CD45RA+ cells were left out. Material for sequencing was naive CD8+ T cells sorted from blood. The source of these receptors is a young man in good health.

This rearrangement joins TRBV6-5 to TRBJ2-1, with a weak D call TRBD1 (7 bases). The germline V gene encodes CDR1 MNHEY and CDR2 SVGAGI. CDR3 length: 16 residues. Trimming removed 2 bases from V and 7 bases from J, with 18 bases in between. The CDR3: CASSYRRLGGINEQFF. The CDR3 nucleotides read TGTGCCAGCAGTTACCGAAGACTAGGGGGCATTAATGAGCAGTTCTTC.

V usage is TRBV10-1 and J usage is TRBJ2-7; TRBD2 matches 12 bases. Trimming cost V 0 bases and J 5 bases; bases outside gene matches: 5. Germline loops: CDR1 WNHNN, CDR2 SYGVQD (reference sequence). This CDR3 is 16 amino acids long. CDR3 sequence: CASSESTSGSFNEQYF. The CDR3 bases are TGCGCCAGCAGTGAGTCGACTAGCGGGAGCTTCAACGAGCAGTACTTC.

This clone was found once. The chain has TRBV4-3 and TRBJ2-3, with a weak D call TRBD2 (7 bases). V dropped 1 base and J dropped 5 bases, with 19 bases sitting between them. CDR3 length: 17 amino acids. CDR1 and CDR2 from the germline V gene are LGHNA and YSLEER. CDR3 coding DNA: TGCGCCAGCAGCCAAGGGGGGGGCGGGACTTATGGAGATACGCAGTATTTT. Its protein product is CASSQGGGGTYGDTQYF.

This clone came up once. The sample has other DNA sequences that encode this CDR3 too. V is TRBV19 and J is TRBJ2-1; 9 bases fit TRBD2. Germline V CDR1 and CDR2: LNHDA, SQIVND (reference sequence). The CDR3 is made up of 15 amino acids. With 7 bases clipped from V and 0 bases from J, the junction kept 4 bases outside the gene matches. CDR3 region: CASTLAGTSYNEQFF. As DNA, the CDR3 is TGTGCCAGTACCCTAGCGGGAACCTCCTACAATGAGCAGTTCTTC.

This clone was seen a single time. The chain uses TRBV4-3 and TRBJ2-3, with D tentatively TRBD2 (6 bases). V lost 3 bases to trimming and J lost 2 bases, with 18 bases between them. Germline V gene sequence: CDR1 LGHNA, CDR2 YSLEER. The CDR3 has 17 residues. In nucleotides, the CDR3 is TGCGCCAGCAGCCACGAGACGGGGGACCCTCCCACAGATACGCAGTATTTT. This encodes CASSHETGDPPTDTQYF.

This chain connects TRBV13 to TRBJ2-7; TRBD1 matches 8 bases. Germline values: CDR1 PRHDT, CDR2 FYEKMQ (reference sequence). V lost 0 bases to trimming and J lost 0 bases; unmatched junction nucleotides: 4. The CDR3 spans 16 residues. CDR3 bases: TGTGCCAGCAGCTTAGGGACAGGGGAGAGCTCCTACGAGCAGTACTTC. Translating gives CASSLGTGESSYEQYF.

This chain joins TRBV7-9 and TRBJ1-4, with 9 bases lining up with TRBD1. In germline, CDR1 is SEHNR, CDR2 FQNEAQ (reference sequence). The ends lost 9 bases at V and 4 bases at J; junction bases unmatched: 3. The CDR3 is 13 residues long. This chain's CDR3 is CASGTGINEKLFF. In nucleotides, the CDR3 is TGTGCCAGTGGGACAGGGATTAATGAAAAACTGTTTTTT.

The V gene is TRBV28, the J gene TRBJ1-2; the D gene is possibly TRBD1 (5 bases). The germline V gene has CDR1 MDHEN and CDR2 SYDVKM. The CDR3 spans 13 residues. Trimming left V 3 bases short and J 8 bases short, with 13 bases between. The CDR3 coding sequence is TGTGCCAGCAGTTTGCAGGTGGGACCCGGCTACACCTTC. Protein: CASSLQVGPGYTF.

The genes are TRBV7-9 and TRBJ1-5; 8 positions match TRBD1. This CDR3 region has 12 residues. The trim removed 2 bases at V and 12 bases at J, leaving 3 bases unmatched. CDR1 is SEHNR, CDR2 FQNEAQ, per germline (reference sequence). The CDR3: CASSLRTGGQHF. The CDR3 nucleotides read TGTGCCAGCAGCTTACGAACAGGGGGCCAGCATTTT.

Here the CDR3 reads CASSYGTSGRGEQYF. The CDR3, as DNA: TGTGCCAGCAGTTACGGGACTAGCGGGAGAGGCGAGCAGTACTTC. V usage is TRBV27 and J usage is TRBJ2-7; 14 bases fit TRBD2. Trimming cost V 4 bases and J 6 bases; bases outside gene matches: 5. The CDR3 consists of 15 residues. The germline V gene encodes CDR1 MNHEY and CDR2 SMNVEV (reference sequence).

The CDR3 reads CSVEGNSGQKNTEAFF. The CDR3 DNA reads as TGCAGCGTTGAGGGTAATTCGGGACAGAAGAACACTGAAGCTTTCTTT. The chain employs TRBV29-1 and TRBJ1-1; 7 bases fit TRBD1. The V segment lost 3 bases and the J segment 1 base; nucleotides outside the gene matches: 11. Germline-derived CDR1 and CDR2 are SQVTM and ANQGSEA. CDR3 length: 16 residues.